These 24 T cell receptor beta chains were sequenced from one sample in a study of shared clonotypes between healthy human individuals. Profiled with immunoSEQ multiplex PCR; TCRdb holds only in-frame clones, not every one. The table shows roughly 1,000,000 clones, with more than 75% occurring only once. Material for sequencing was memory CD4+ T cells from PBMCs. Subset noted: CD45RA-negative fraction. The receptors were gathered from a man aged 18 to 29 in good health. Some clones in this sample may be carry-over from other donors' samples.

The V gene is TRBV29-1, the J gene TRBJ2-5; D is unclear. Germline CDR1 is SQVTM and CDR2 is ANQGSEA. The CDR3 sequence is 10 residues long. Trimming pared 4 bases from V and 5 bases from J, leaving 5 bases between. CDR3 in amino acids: CSVVSETQYF. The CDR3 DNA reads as TGCAGCGTTGTCTCGGAGACCCAGTACTTC.

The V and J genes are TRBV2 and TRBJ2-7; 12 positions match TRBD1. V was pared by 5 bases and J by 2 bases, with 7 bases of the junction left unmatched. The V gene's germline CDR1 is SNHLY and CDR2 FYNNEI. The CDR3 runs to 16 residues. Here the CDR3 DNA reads TGTGCCAGCAGTTGGGACAGGGGGCCAAGGACCTACGAGCAGTACTTC. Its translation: CASSWDRGPRTYEQYF. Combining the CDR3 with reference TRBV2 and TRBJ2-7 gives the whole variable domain EPEVTQTPSHQVTQMGQEVILRCVPISNHLYFYWYRQILGQKVEFLVSFYNNEISEKSEIFDDQFSVERPDGSNFTLKIRSTKLEDSAMYFCASSWDRGPRTYEQYFGPGTRLTVT.

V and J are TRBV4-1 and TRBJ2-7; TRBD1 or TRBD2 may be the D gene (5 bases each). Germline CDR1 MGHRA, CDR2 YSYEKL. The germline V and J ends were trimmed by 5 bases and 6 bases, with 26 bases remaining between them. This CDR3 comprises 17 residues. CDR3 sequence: CASSSWATLGALSEQYF. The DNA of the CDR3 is TGCGCCAGCAGCTCCTGGGCCACCCTCGGGGCTCTCTCCGAGCAGTACTTC.

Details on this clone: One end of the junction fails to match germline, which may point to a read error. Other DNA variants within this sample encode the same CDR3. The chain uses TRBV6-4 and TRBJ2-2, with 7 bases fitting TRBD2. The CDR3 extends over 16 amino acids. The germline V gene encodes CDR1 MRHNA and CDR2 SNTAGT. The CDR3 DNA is TGCGCCAGCAGTGTGGTTCCGGGGGGTAACACCGGGGAGCTGTTTTTT. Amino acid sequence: CASSVVPGGNTGELFF.

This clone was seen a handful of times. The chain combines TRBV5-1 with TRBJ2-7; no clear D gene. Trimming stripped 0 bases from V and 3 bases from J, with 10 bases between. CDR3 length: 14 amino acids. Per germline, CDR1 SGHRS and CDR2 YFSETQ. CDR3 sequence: CASSLGGGNYEQYF. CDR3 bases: TGCGCCAGCAGCTTGGGGGGTGGTAACTACGAGCAGTACTTC. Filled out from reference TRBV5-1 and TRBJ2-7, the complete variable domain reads KAGVTQTPRYLIKTRGQQVTLSCSPISGHRSVSWYQQTPGQGLQFLFEYFSETQRNKGNFPGRFSGRQFSNSRSEMNVSTLELGDSALYLCASSLGGGNYEQYFGPGTRLTVT.

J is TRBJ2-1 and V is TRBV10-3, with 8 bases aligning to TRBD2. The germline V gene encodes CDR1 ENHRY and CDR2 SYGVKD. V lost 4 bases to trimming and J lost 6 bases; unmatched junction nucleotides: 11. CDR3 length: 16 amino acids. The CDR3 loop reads CAISGSLAGFGNEQFF. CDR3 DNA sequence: TGTGCCATCAGTGGATCTTTAGCGGGATTCGGCAATGAGCAGTTCTTC.

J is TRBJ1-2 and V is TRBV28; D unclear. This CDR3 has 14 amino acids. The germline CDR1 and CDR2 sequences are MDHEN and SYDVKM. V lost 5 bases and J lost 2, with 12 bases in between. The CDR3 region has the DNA TGTGCCAGCAGTCCGGGGTCCCCCAACTATGGCTACACCTTC. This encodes CASSPGSPNYGYTF.

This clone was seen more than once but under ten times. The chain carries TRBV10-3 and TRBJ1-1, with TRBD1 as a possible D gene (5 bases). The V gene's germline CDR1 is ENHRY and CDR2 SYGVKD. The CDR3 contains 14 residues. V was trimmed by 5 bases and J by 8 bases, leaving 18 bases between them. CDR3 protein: CAISQNSGYAEAFF. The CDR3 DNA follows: TGTGCCATCAGTCAGAACTCAGGGTACGCAGAAGCTTTCTTT.

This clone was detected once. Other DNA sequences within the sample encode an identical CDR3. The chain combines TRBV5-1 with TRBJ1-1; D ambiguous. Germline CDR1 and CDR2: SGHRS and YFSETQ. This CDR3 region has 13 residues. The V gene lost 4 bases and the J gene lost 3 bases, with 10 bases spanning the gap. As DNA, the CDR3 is TGCGCCAGCAGCCTGGACGGATACACTGAAGCTTTCTTT. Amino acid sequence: CASSLDGYTEAFF. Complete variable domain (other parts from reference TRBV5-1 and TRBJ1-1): KAGVTQTPRYLIKTRGQQVTLSCSPISGHRSVSWYQQTPGQGLQFLFEYFSETQRNKGNFPGRFSGRQFSNSRSEMNVSTLELGDSALYLCASSLDGYTEAFFGQGTRLTVV.

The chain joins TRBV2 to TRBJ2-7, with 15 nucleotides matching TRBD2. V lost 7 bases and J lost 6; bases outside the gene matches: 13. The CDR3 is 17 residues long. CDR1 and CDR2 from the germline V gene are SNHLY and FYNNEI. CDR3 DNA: TGTGCCAGCACCCATCGATCGGGGGGACTAGCGGGAGGCGAGCAGTACTTC. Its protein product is CASTHRSGGLAGGEQYF.

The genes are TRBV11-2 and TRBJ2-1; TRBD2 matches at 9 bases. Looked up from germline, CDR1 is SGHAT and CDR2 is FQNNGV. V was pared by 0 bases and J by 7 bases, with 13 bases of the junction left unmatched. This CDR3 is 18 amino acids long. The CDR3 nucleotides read TGTGCCAGCAGCTTAGATCTGGGACTAGCAGGTGTAGGGAATGAGCAGTTCTTC. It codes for CASSLDLGLAGVGNEQFF.

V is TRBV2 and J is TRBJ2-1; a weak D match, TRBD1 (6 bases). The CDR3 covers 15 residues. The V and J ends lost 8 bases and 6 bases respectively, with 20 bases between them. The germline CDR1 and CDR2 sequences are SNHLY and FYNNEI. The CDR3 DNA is TGTGCCAGCGCTTCACCCGGGACGACAGGCAATGAGCAGTTCTTC. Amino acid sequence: CASASPGTTGNEQFF.

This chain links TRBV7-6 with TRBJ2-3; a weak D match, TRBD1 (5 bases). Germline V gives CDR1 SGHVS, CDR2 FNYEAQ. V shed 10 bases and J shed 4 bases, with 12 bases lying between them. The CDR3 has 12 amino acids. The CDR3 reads CAIGARSDTQYF. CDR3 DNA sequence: TGTGCCATAGGGGCTCGCTCAGATACGCAGTATTTT.

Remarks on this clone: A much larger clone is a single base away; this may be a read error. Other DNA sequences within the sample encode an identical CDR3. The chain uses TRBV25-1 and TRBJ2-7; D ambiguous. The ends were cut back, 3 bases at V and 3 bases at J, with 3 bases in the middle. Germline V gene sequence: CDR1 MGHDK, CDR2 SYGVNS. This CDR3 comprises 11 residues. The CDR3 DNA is TGTGCCAGCAGTGACAGCTACGAGCAGTACTTC. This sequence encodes CASSDSYEQYF.

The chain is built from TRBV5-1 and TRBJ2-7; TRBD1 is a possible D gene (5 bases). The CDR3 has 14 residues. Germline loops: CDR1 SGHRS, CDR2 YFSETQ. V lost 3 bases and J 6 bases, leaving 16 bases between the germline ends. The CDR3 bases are TGCGCCAGCAGCTCGCCGACAGAACTGGGCGAGCAGTACTTC. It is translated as CASSSPTELGEQYF.

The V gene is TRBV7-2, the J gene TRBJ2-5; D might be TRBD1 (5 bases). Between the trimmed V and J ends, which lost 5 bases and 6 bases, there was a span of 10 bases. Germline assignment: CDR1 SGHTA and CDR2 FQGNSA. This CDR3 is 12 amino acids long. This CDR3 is CASSPQGKTQYF. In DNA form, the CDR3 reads TGTGCCAGCAGCCCCCAGGGAAAGACCCAGTACTTC.

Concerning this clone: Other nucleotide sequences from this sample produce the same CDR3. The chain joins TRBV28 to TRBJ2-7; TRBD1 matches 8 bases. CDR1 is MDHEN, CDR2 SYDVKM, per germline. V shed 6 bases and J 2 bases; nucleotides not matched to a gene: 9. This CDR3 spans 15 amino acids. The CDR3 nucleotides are TGTGCCAGCAGAGTAGACAGGGGTTTTACCTACGAGCAGTACTTC. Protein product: CASRVDRGFTYEQYF.

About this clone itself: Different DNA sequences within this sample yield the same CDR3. CDR3 in amino acids: CASSLGTANYGYTF. The CDR3 DNA reads TGCGCCAGCAGCTTAGGGACAGCTAACTATGGCTACACCTTC. The gene calls are TRBV5-1 and TRBJ1-2; 7 nucleotides align to TRBD1. The CDR3 runs 14 residues. Germline V gives CDR1 SGHRS, CDR2 YFSETQ. V lost 2 bases to trimming and J lost 0 bases; unmatched junction nucleotides: 1.

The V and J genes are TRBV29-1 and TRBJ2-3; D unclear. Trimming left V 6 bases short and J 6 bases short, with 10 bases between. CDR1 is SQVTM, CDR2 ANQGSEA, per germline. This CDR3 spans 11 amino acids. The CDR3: CSVKVLDTQYF. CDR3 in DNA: TGCAGCGTGAAGGTTTTGGATACGCAGTATTTT.

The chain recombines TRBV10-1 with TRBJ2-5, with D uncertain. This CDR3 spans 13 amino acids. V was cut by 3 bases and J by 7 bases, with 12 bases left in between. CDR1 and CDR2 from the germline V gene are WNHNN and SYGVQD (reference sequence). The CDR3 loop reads CASSEGGARTQYF. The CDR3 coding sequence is TGCGCCAGCAGTGAAGGCGGCGCGCGGACCCAGTACTTC.

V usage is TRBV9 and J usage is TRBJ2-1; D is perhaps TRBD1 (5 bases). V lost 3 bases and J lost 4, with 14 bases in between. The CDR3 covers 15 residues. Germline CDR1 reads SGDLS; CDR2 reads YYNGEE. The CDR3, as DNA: TGTGCCAGCAGCGAGGGGTTCCCCTGGTACAATGAGCAGTTCTTC. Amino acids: CASSEGFPWYNEQFF.

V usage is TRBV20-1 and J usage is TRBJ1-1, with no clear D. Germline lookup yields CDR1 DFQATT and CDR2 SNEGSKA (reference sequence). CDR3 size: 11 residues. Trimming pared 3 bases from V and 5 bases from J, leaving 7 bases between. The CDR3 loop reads CSASPKTEAFF. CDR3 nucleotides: TGCAGTGCTAGTCCCAAAACTGAAGCTTTCTTT.

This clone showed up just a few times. The CDR3 reads CATSRGSRGGEDTQYF. The CDR3 DNA is TGTGCCACCAGCAGAGGCTCCAGGGGGGGAGAAGATACGCAGTATTTT. The J gene is TRBJ2-3, the V gene TRBV15, with D tentatively TRBD1 or TRBD2 (7 bases each). The germline CDR1 and CDR2 sequences are LNHNV and YYDKDF (reference sequence). V was shortened by 1 base and J by 5 bases, with 16 bases between the two germline ends. The CDR3 has 16 amino acids.

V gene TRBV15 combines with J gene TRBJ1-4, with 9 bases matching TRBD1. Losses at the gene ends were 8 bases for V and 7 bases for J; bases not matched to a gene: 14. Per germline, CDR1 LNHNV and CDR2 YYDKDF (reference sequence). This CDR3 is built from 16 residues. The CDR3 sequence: CATRRQDRGRFEKLFF. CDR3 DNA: TGTGCCACCCGACGGCAGGACAGGGGAAGGTTTGAAAAACTGTTTTTT.